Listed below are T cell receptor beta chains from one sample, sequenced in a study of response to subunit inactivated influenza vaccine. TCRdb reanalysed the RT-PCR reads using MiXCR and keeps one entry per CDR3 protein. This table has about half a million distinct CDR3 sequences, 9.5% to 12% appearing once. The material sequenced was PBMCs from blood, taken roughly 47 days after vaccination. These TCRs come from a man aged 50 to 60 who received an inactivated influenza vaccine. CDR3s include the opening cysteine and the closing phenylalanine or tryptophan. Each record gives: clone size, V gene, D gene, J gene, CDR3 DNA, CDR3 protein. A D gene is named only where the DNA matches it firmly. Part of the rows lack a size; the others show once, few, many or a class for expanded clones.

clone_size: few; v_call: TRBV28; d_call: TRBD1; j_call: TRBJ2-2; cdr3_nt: TGTGCCGGGGCAAGGGGGCTTAACACCGGGGAGCTGTTTTTT; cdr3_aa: CAGARGLNTGELFF
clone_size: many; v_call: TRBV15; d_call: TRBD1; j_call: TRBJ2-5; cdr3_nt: TGTGCCACCAGCAGATGGATGACAGGGGAGGTGGAGACCCAGTACTTC; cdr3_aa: CATSRWMTGEVETQYF
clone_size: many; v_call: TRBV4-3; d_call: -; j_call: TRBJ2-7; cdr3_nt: TGCGCCAGCAGCCAAGAGAGCATAGGGGGGAAAGAGCAGTACTTC; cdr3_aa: CASSQESIGGKEQYF
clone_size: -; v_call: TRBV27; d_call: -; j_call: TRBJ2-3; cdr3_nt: TGTGCCAGCAGTCCAACCGGGCCAGCGGATACGCAGTATTTT; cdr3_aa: CASSPTGPADTQYF
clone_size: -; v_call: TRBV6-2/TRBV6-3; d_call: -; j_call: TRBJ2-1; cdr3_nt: TGTGCCAGCAGTTACTCGGGACGGCTCAACCATGAGCAGTTCTTC; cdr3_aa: CASSYSGRLNHEQFF
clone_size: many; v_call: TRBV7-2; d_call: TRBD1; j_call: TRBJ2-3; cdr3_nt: TGTGCCAGCAGCTTAGCGGGACAGGGAACAGATACGCAGTATTTT; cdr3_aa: CASSLAGQGTDTQYF
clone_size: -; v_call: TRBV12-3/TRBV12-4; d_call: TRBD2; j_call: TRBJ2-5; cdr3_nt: TGTGCCAGCAGCCTGACTAGCGGAGAGACCCAGTACTTC; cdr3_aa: CASSLTSGETQYF
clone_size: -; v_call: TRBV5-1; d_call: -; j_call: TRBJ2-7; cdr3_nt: TGCGCCAGCAGCTTAACGACGGGCTACGAGCAGTACTTC; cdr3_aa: CASSLTTGYEQYF
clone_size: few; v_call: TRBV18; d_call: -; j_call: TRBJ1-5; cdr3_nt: TGTGCCAGCTCACCCGGGCAAGGGGTAGGTCAGCCCCAGCATTTT; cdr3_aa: CASSPGQGVGQPQHF
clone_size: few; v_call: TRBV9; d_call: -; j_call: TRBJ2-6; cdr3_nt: TGTGCCAGCACCAGACACCTGACTGGGGCCAACGTCCTGACTTTC; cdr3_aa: CASTRHLTGANVLTF
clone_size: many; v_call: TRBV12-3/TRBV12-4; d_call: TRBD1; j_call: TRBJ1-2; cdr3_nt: TGTGCCAGCAGTTTAGTGGCAGGGGGCGACTATGGCTACACCTTC; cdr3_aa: CASSLVAGGDYGYTF
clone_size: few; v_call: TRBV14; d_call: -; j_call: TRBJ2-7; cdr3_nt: TGTGCCAGCAGCCAAGAGGGGCGGGGAGCCTACGAGCAGTACTTC; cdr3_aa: CASSQEGRGAYEQYF
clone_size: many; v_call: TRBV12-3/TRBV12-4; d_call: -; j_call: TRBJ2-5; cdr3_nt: TGTGCCAGCAGTCTTAAGTTGGAGACCCAGTACTTC; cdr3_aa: CASSLKLETQYF
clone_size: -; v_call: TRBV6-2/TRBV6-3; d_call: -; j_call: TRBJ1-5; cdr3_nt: TGTGCCAGCAGTTACGGGGGTTCCAGCAATCAGCCCCAGCATTTT; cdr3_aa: CASSYGGSSNQPQHF
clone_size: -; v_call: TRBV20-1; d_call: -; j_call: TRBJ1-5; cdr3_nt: TGCGGCTCGGGGGGTTTTGGCAATCAGCCCCAGCATTTT; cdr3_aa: CGSGGFGNQPQHF
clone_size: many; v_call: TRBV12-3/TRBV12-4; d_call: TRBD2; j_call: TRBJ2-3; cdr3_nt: TGTGCCAGCAGTTTGGCGGGGGTCACAGATACGCAGTATTTT; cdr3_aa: CASSLAGVTDTQYF
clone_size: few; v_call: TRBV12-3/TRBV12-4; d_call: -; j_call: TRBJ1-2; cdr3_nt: TGTGCCAGCAGCCCGGTCCTACGCTCTGGCTACACCTTC; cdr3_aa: CASSPVLRSGYTF
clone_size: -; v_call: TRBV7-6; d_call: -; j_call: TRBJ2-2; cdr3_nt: TGTGCCAGCAGCTTACCCTGGGGACCGACGACCGGGGAGCTGTTTTTT; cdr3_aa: CASSLPWGPTTGELFF
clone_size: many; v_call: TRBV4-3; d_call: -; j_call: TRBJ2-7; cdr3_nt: TGCGCCAGCAGCCAAGATTACCCGGGGGTGAGCTCCTACGAGCAGTACTTC; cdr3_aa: CASSQDYPGVSSYEQYF
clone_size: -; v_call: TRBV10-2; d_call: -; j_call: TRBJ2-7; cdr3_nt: TGCGCCAGCAACACAGGCAACTCCTACGAGCAGTACTTC; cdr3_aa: CASNTGNSYEQYF
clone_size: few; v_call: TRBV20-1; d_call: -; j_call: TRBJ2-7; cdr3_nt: TGCAGTGCCCCTCCCGGGAGCAGCAACGAGCAGTACTTC; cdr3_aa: CSAPPGSSNEQYF
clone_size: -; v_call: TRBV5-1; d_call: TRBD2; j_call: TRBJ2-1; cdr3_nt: TGCGCCAGCTATATGACTAGCGGGAGGGCCCCCAATGAGCAGTTCTTC; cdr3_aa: CASYMTSGRAPNEQFF